The rows below give T cell receptor beta chains drawn from one sample of a study of T cell changes during pregnancy in multiple sclerosis. Sequencing was performed with immunoSEQ multiplex PCR; in TCRdb, only in-frame clones are kept and a portion is missing. The sample shows roughly 51,000 clones, roughly 94% of them seen only once. The input for sequencing was CD8+ T cells from peripheral blood mononuclear cells, taken before pregnancy. The receptors originated from a female donor with multiple sclerosis, enrolled in a pregnancy study. The CDR3 runs from the conserved cysteine through the conserved F or W. A D gene is named only where the DNA matches it firmly. Not every row has a clone size; where given, it reads once, few, many or a size class.

D gene	J gene	clone size	V gene	CDR3 protein	CDR3 DNA
TRBD1	TRBJ2-7	.	TRBV5-4	CASSQPGTEKGEQYF	TGTGCCAGCAGCCAGCCCGGGACAGAGAAGGGGGAGCAGTACTTC
.	TRBJ1-1	few	TRBV4-1	CASSQDEYGTEAFF	TGCGCCAGCAGCCAAGATGAGTACGGCACTGAAGCTTTCTTT
.	TRBJ1-1	.	TRBV4-3	CASSQDISGGEAFF	TGCGCCAGCAGCCAAGATATATCCGGGGGTGAAGCTTTCTTT
TRBD2	TRBJ2-3	.	TRBV7-9	CASSPWTSGSTDTQYF	TGTGCCAGCAGCCCCTGGACTAGCGGATCCACAGATACGCAGTATTTT
TRBD1	TRBJ2-4	.	TRBV6-4	CASTFETTGRAKNIQYF	TGTGCCAGCACATTCGAGACGACAGGGCGGGCCAAAAACATTCAGTACTTC
.	TRBJ2-3	.	TRBV5-1	CASSLGAGSPDTQYF	TGCGCCAGCAGCTTGGGTGCAGGGTCCCCGGATACGCAGTATTTT
TRBD1	TRBJ2-1	.	TRBV10-2	CASSPGTGYNEQFF	TGCGCCAGCAGTCCCGGGACAGGGTACAATGAGCAGTTCTTC
TRBD1	TRBJ1-4	.	TRBV5-4	CASSETTGVVEKLFF	TGTGCCAGCAGCGAAACGACAGGGGTAGTTGAAAAACTGTTTTTT
.	TRBJ2-1	.	TRBV11-2	CASSLSAERFYNEQFF	TGTGCCAGCAGCTTATCGGCGGAGCGCTTTTACAATGAGCAGTTCTTC
.	TRBJ2-3	.	TRBV7-9	CASSLVWGDGKSTDTQYF	TGTGCCAGCAGCTTAGTTTGGGGGGACGGTAAAAGCACAGATACGCAGTATTTT
TRBD1	TRBJ2-5	.	TRBV5-5	CASSTDRERETQYF	TGTGCCAGCAGCACCGACAGGGAACGGGAGACCCAGTACTTC
.	TRBJ1-5	.	TRBV19	CASSSWGGDNQPQHF	TGTGCCAGTAGTTCCTGGGGAGGGGACAATCAGCCCCAGCATTTT
TRBD1	TRBJ2-1	.	TRBV5-6	CASSADRDSPYNEQFF	TGTGCCAGCAGCGCAGACCGGGACAGTCCCTACAATGAGCAGTTCTTC
.	TRBJ2-7	.	TRBV4-1	CASSQDYPYEQYF	TGCGCCAGCAGCCAGGACTACCCCTACGAGCAGTACTTC
.	TRBJ2-1	.	TRBV4-3	CASSQGWSYEQFF	TGCGCCAGCAGCCAAGGGTGGAGCTATGAGCAGTTCTTC